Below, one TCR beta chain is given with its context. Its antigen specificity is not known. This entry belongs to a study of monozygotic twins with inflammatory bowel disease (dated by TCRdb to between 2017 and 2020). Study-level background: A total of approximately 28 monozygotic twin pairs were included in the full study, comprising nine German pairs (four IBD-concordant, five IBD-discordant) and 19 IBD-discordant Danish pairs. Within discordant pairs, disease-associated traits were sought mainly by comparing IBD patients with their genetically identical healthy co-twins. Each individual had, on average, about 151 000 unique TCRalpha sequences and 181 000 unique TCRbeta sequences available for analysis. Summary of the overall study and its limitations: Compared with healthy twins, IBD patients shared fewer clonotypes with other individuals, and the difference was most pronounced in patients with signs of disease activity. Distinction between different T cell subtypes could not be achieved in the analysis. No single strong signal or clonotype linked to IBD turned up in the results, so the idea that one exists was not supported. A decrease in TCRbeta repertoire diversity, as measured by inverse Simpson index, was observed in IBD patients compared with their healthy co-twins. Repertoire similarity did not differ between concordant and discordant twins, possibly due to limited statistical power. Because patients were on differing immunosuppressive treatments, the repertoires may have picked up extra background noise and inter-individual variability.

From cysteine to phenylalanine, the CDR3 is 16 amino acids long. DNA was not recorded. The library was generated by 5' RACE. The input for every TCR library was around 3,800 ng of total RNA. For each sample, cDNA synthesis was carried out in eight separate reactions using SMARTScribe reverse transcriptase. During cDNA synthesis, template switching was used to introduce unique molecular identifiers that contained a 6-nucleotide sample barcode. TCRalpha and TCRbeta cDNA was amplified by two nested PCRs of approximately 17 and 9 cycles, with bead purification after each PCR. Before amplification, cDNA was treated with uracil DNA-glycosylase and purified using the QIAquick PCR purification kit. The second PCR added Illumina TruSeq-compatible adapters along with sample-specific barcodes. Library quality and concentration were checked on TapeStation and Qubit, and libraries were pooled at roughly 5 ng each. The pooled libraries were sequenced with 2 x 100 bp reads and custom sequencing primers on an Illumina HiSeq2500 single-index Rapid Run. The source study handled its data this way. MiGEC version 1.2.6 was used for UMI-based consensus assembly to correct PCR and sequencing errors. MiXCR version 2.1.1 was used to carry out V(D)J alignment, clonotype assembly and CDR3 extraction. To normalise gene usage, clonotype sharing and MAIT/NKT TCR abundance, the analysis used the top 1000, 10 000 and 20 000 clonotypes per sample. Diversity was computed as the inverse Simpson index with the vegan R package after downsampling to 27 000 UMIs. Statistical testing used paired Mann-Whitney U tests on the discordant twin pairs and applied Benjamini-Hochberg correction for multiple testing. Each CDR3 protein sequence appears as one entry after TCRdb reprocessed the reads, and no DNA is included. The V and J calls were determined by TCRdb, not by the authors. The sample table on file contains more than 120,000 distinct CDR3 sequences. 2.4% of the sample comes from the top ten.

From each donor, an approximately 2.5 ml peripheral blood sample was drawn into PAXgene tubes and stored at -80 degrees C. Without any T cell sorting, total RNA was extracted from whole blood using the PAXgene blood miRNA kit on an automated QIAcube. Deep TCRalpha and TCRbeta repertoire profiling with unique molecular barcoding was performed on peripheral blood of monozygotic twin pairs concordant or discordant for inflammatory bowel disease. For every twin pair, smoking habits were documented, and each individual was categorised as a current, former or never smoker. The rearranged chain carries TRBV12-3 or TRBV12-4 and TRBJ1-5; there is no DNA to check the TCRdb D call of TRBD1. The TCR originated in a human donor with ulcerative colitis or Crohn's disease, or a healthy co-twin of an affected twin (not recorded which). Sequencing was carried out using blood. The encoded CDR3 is CASSLIGTGTGQPQHF.